This is a list of T cell receptor beta chains from one sample in a study of CD8 T cells in Susac syndrome. TCRdb itself ran the immunoSEQ multiplex PCR reads through MiXCR, one entry per CDR3 protein. This sample has tens of thousands of distinct CDR3 sequences, with over 90% found just once. Input material: CD8+ T cells from PBMCs. These receptors all stem from a human donor in good health. Each CDR3 is given with its conserved first and last residue. D genes are given only for firm matches. Not all rows give a size; the values are once, few, many and, for expanded clones, a class.

-	-	TRBV14	TRBJ2-3	CASSQDVSPNTQYF	TGTGCCAGCAGCCAAGATGTCAGCCCTAATACGCAGTATTTT
-	TRBD1	TRBV11-2	TRBJ1-2	CASSLDETGGGGGYTF	TGTGCCAGCAGCTTAGACGAGACAGGGGGTGGTGGTGGCTACACCTTC
-	-	TRBV7-9	TRBJ2-7	CASSLDGDLVEQYF	TGTGCCAGCAGCTTAGATGGTGACCTAGTGGAGCAGTACTTC
-	-	TRBV12-3/TRBV12-4	TRBJ1-2	CASSFAGSRYYGYTF	TGTGCCAGCAGTTTCGCGGGTTCCCGTTACTATGGCTACACCTTC
-	TRBD2	TRBV29-1	TRBJ2-3	CSLTGGSGYTDTQYF	TGCAGCCTAACCGGAGGTAGCGGGTACACAGATACGCAGTATTTT
-	TRBD2	TRBV6-5	TRBJ2-2	CASSYSGGRGTGELFF	TGTGCCAGCAGTTATTCGGGCGGGAGGGGAACCGGGGAGCTGTTTTTT
-	TRBD1	TRBV4-1	TRBJ1-2	CASSPRSGQENYYGYTF	TGCGCCAGCAGCCCTCGATCGGGACAGGAAAACTACTATGGCTACACCTTC
-	-	TRBV29-1	TRBJ2-5	CSVIWLETQYF	TGCAGCGTTATATGGTTGGAGACCCAGTACTTC
once	TRBD2	TRBV20-1	TRBJ2-7	CSARGPGRSGRPSYEQYF	TGCAGTGCTAGAGGACCAGGGAGGAGCGGGAGGCCCTCCTACGAGCAGTACTTC
once	TRBD2	TRBV12-3/TRBV12-4	TRBJ2-3	CASRRGLAGFSTDTQYF	TGTGCCAGCAGGCGGGGACTAGCGGGTTTTAGCACAGATACGCAGTATTTT
-	-	TRBV7-8	TRBJ1-2	CASSPNRVPNYGYTF	TGTGCCAGCAGCCCGAACAGGGTCCCGAACTATGGCTACACCTTC
-	-	TRBV6-1	TRBJ2-3	CASTPLVRALSDTQYF	TGTGCCAGCACCCCCCTAGTCAGGGCCCTCTCAGATACGCAGTATTTT
-	-	TRBV25-1	TRBJ2-7	CASSEIPYEQYF	TGTGCCAGCAGTGAAATCCCCTACGAGCAGTACTTC
-	TRBD1	TRBV3-1	TRBJ2-1	CASSPPRDRGSNEQFF	TGTGCCAGCAGCCCGCCCCGGGACAGGGGATCCAATGAGCAGTTCTTC
-	-	TRBV6-5	TRBJ2-2	CASSLGQWEGGELFF	TGTGCCAGCAGTTTGGGACAGTGGGAGGGCGGGGAGCTGTTTTTT
-	TRBD1	TRBV2	TRBJ2-7	CASMGGDREDYEQYF	TGTGCCAGCATGGGGGGGGACAGGGAAGATTACGAGCAGTACTTC
-	TRBD2	TRBV12-3/TRBV12-4	TRBJ2-2	CASSLAWLAVNTGELFF	TGTGCCAGCAGTTTAGCTTGGCTAGCGGTCAACACCGGGGAGCTGTTTTTT
-	TRBD1	TRBV19	TRBJ1-1	CASSPPGTGGLNTEAFF	TGTGCCAGTAGTCCGCCCGGGACAGGGGGCTTGAACACTGAAGCTTTCTTT
-	-	TRBV7-2	TRBJ2-1	CANLDPYNEQFF	TGTGCCAACCTAGATCCCTACAATGAGCAGTTCTTC
once	-	TRBV28	TRBJ2-5	CASSYTGYGGGQETQYF	TGTGCCAGCAGTTACACAGGGTATGGAGGAGGCCAAGAGACCCAGTACTTC
-	-	TRBV12-3/TRBV12-4	TRBJ2-1	CASSGTSNEQFF	TGTGCCAGCAGCGGGACCTCCAATGAGCAGTTCTTC
-	-	TRBV7-2	TRBJ2-1	CASSWRLVEQFF	TGTGCCAGCAGCTGGCGACTAGTTGAGCAGTTCTTC
-	-	TRBV7-9	TRBJ2-1	CASSPPLGGLSYNEQFF	TGTGCCAGCAGCCCTCCGTTGGGGGGGCTCTCCTACAATGAGCAGTTCTTC
-	-	TRBV29-1	TRBJ1-2	CSVPMSGSYGYTF	TGCAGCGTCCCGATGTCGGGTTCCTATGGCTACACCTTC
-	TRBD2	TRBV19	TRBJ2-1	CASTLAASYNEQFF	TGTGCCAGTACTCTAGCGGCATCCTACAATGAGCAGTTCTTC
-	-	TRBV3-1	TRBJ1-2	CASSQENHRDLYGYTF	TGTGCCAGCAGCCAAGAAAACCACCGGGACTTGTATGGCTACACCTTC
-	TRBD1	TRBV5-1	TRBJ1-1	CASSSGQGIAETFF	TGCGCCAGCAGCTCGGGACAGGGAATCGCTGAAACTTTCTTT
-	-	TRBV30	TRBJ1-2	CAWMDYGYTF	TGTGCCTGGATGGACTATGGCTACACCTTC
-	TRBD2	TRBV7-9	TRBJ2-1	CASSQTSVYNEQFF	TGTGCCAGCAGCCAGACTAGCGTCTACAATGAGCAGTTCTTC
-	-	TRBV3-1	TRBJ2-1	CASSQGPGQFNEQFF	TGTGCCAGCAGCCAAGGCCCCGGACAGTTCAATGAGCAGTTCTTC
-	-	TRBV7-9	TRBJ2-7	CASSLIPYEQYF	TGTGCCAGCAGCTTAATCCCATACGAGCAGTACTTC
once	-	TRBV6-2/TRBV6-3	TRBJ1-1	CASSYLGEAFF	TGTGCCAGCAGTTACTTAGGTGAAGCTTTCTTT
-	-	TRBV3-1	TRBJ2-6	CASSQVRNGANVLTF	TGTGCCAGCAGCCAAGTCCGAAACGGGGCCAACGTCCTGACTTTC
-	TRBD1	TRBV12-3/TRBV12-4	TRBJ1-2	CASTPAGGYGYTF	TGTGCCAGCACCCCGGCAGGGGGATATGGCTACACCTTC
-	-	TRBV5-6	TRBJ1-2	CASSPEGGWYGYTF	TGTGCCAGCAGCCCGGAGGGAGGGTGGTATGGCTACACCTTC
-	-	TRBV3-1	TRBJ1-2	CASSQDLRGHLF	TGTGCCAGCAGCCAAGATTTGAGGGGTCATCTCTTC
-	-	TRBV9	TRBJ1-5	CASSVENAGQPQHF	TGTGCCAGCAGCGTAGAGAACGCGGGTCAGCCCCAGCATTTT
once	-	TRBV13	TRBJ2-1	CASSHDGGGDNEQFF	TGTGCCAGCAGCCACGACGGAGGAGGGGACAATGAGCAGTTCTTC
-	-	TRBV20-1	TRBJ1-3	CSARAGRGVGNTIYF	TGCAGTGCTAGAGCGGGCAGGGGAGTGGGAAACACCATATATTTT
-	-	TRBV19	TRBJ1-3	CGTYSGNTIYF	TGTGGGACCTACTCTGGAAACACCATATATTTT
-	-	TRBV7-2	TRBJ2-7	CASSLANSYEQYF	TGTGCCAGCAGCTTAGCCAACTCCTACGAGCAGTACTTC
-	-	TRBV27	TRBJ2-7	CASSPLISGSSYEQYF	TGTGCCAGCAGTCCGCTCATTAGCGGCAGCTCCTACGAGCAGTACTTC
-	-	TRBV7-9	TRBJ2-7	CASSLAHALKNQQYF	TGTGCCAGCAGCTTAGCCCACGCTCTTAAAAATCAGCAGTACTTC
-	TRBD1	TRBV5-8	TRBJ2-5	CASSLFLDRGETQYF	TGTGCCAGCAGCCTATTCCTGGACAGGGGAGAGACCCAGTACTTC
-	-	TRBV7-2	TRBJ2-5	CASSLARGIQETQYF	TGTGCCAGCAGCTTAGCGCGCGGGATCCAAGAGACCCAGTACTTC
-	TRBD2	TRBV7-2	TRBJ2-1	CASILGGAGDEQFF	TGTGCCAGCATCCTGGGGGGAGCGGGGGATGAGCAGTTCTTC
-	-	TRBV19	TRBJ1-1	CASSIGPTAFF	TGTGCCAGTAGTATCGGACCGACAGCTTTCTTT
-	-	TRBV27	TRBJ1-5	CASSLTPALYSNQPQHF	TGTGCCAGCAGTTTAACACCGGCCCTCTATAGCAATCAGCCCCAGCATTTT
-	-	TRBV3-1	TRBJ1-2	CASSRDSPNYGYTF	TGTGCCAGCAGCCGTGACAGTCCTAACTATGGCTACACCTTC
once	TRBD2	TRBV27	TRBJ2-1	CASSALAGGNEQFF	TGTGCCAGCAGCGCACTAGCGGGAGGCAATGAGCAGTTCTTC
-	-	TRBV20-1	TRBJ2-7	CSARDSWGAHEQYF	TGCAGTGCTAGAGACTCCTGGGGGGCCCACGAGCAGTACTTC
-	-	TRBV2	TRBJ2-7	CASSEAGVDEQYF	TGTGCCAGCAGCGAGGCAGGTGTCGACGAGCAGTACTTC